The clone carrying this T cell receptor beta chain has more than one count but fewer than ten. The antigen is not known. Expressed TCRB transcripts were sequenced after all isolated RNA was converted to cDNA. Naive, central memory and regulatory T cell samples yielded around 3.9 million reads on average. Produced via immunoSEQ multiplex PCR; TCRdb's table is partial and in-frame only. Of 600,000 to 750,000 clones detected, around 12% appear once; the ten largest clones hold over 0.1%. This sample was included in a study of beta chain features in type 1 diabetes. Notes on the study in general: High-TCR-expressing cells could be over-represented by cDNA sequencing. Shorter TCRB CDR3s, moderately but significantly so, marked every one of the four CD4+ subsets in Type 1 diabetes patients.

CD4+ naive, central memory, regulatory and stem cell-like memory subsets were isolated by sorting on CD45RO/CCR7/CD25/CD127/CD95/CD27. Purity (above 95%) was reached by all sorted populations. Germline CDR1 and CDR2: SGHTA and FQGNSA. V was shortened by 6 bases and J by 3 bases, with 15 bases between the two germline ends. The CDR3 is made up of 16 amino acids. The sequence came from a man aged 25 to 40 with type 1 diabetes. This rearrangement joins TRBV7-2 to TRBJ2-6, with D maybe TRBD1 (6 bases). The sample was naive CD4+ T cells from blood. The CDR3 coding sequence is TGTGCCAGCAGTCTAATTACAGGGTTTGGGGCCAACGTCCTGACTTTC. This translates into CASSLITGFGANVLTF.